The 20 T cell receptor beta chains reported below all come from one sample, sequenced in a study of siplizumab effects on memory and regulatory T cells. Sequenced by immunoSEQ multiplex PCR; TCRdb stores in-frame clones only, minus some. Among over 100,000 clones listed, about 94% were seen once. The sequencing sample was made of non-Treg CD4+ T cells sorted from blood. The receptor source for this set is a human donor in good health.

The sample holds one count of this clone. This chain uses TRBV11-2 with TRBJ1-2; 10 bases align to TRBD1. CDR1 and CDR2 from the germline V gene are SGHAT and FQNNGV. V lost 4 bases to trimming and J lost 8 bases; unmatched junction nucleotides: 4. The CDR3 consists of 13 residues. The CDR3 sequence is CASSSGTGVGYTF. The CDR3, as DNA: TGTGCCAGCAGCTCCGGGACAGGGGTCGGCTACACCTTC. The variable domain in full, with the rest retrieved from reference TRBV11-2 and TRBJ1-2, is EAGVAQSPRYKIIEKRQSVAFWCNPISGHATLYWYQQILGQGPKLLIQFQNNGVVDDSQLPKDRFSAERLKGVDSTLKIQPAKLEDSAVYLCASSSGTGVGYTFGSGTRLTVV.

The rearrangement uses TRBV7-3 and TRBJ2-6; D is perhaps TRBD1 or TRBD2 (5 bases each). Germline lookup yields CDR1 SGHTA and CDR2 FQGTGA. The V end was cut by 5 bases, the J end by 0 bases, with 11 bases between. This CDR3 spans 16 amino acids. The CDR3 here is CASSLLGVSGANVLTF. In DNA form, the CDR3 reads TGTGCCAGCAGCCTCTTGGGGGTCTCTGGGGCCAACGTCCTGACTTTC.

This chain's CDR3 is CASSSDGPYEQYF. The CDR3 coding sequence is TGTGCCAGCAGTTCGGACGGCCCCTACGAGCAGTACTTC. This sequence joins TRBV27 and TRBJ2-7; no reliable D call. The V end lost 4 bases, the J end lost 2 bases, and 9 bases lay between the germline ends. CDR1 is MNHEY and CDR2 is SMNVEV in the germline V gene (reference sequence). This CDR3 region has 13 residues.

This clone showed up just a few times. The gene calls are TRBV4-2 and TRBJ1-2, with D tentatively TRBD1 (5 bases). V lost 0 bases, J lost 8 bases, and 13 bases lay in between. This CDR3 is 14 amino acids long. Germline V gives CDR1 LGHNA, CDR2 YNFKEQ. DNA of the CDR3: TGTGCCAGCAGCCAAGATGTGCAGGGAGGGGGCTACACCTTC. It specifies CASSQDVQGGGYTF.

V gene TRBV2 combines with J gene TRBJ1-6; no firm D call. Per germline, CDR1 SNHLY and CDR2 FYNNEI. The CDR3 runs to 10 residues. V dropped 2 bases and J dropped 10 bases, with 0 bases sitting between them. The DNA of the CDR3 is TGTGCCAGCAGTGAATCACCCCTCCACTTT. It encodes CASSESPLHF.

The rearrangement uses TRBV7-3 and TRBJ1-1; D is uncertain. The CDR3 consists of 14 residues. With 1 base removed from V and 7 bases from J, the gap between germline ends came to 13 bases. The germline gives CDR1 SGHTA, CDR2 FQGTGA. The CDR3 DNA follows: TGTGCCAGCAGCTTAAACCCCGGGGTAGGTGAAGCTTTCTTT. Translation: CASSLNPGVGEAFF.

The chain carries TRBV5-4 and TRBJ2-5; 9 bases match TRBD2. After removal of 0 bases from V and 6 bases from J, the junction contained 9 bases not matched to a gene. Germline V CDR1 and CDR2: SGHNT, YYREEE (reference sequence). This CDR3 has 16 residues. The CDR3 DNA reads TGTGCCAGCAGCTTGGCGGGAGGGACTAGCAGTCAGACCCAGTACTTC. Translated, it gives CASSLAGGTSSQTQYF. Complete variable domain (other parts from reference TRBV5-4 and TRBJ2-5): ETGVTQSPTHLIKTRGQQVTLRCSSQSGHNTVSWYQQALGQGPQFIFQYYREEENGRGNFPPRFSGLQFPNYSSELNVNALELDDSALYLCASSLAGGTSSQTQYFGPGTRLLVL.

The rearrangement joins TRBV5-1 to TRBJ2-7, with D perhaps matching TRBD1 (6 bases). Trimming took off 6 bases at V and 3 bases at J, with 16 bases between the two ends. CDR3 length: 14 residues. The germline gives CDR1 SGHRS, CDR2 YFSETQ. The CDR3 protein is CASTDPTGNYEQYF. The CDR3 bases are TGCGCCAGCACCGACCCGACAGGAAACTACGAGCAGTACTTC.

The V and J genes are TRBV7-9 and TRBJ2-7; 9 nucleotides agree with TRBD1. V gave up 1 base and J gave up 6 bases; unmatched junction bases: 4. The CDR3 is 14 residues long. Germline V gene sequence: CDR1 SEHNR, CDR2 FQNEAQ (reference sequence). CDR3 DNA: TGTGCCAGCAGCTTAGAGGGACAGGGTAGCGAGCAGTACTTC. Translation: CASSLEGQGSEQYF.

The rearrangement joins TRBV5-4 to TRBJ1-2; D may be TRBD1 (6 bases). The V gene lost 2 bases and the J gene lost 8 bases, with 16 bases spanning the gap. Germline-derived CDR1 and CDR2 are SGHNT and YYREEE (reference sequence). The CDR3 is made up of 14 amino acids. The CDR3 sequence: CASSFRQAPGGYTF. CDR3 DNA: TGTGCCAGCAGCTTCCGACAGGCCCCGGGGGGCTACACCTTC.

The chain's CDR3 is CASSLGLEQETQYF. The CDR3 DNA reads TGCGCCAGCAGCTTGGGACTGGAGCAAGAGACCCAGTACTTC. The J gene is TRBJ2-5, the V gene TRBV5-1; D not certain. Germline V gives CDR1 SGHRS, CDR2 YFSETQ. With 0 bases removed from V and 2 bases from J, the gap between germline ends came to 8 bases. The CDR3 has 14 amino acids.

V gene TRBV6-1 combines with J gene TRBJ1-3; no reliable D call. Germline CDR1 and CDR2: MNHNS and SASEGT. V lost 2 bases and J lost 0, with 8 bases in between. There are 15 residues in the CDR3. CDR3 DNA sequence: TGTGCCAGCAGTGAACGTCAGAGCTCTGGAAACACCATATATTTT. Its protein is CASSERQSSGNTIYF.

A few counts support this clone. The chain uses TRBV7-2 and TRBJ1-6; D gene ambiguous. Between the trimmed V and J ends, which lost 5 bases and 7 bases, there was a span of 18 bases. CDR1 and CDR2 from the germline V gene are SGHTA and FQGNSA. The CDR3 has 16 residues. CDR3 DNA: TGTGCCAGCAGCCTCAAACCACGACGGGAGAATTCACCCCTCCACTTT. As protein: CASSLKPRRENSPLHF.

The chain joins TRBV6-4 to TRBJ2-5; 7 bases are a match to TRBD2. V trimming: 7 bases; J trimming: 5 bases; junction bases outside the gene matches: 16. The CDR3 is 16 amino acids. From germline, CDR1 is MRHNA and CDR2 SNTAGT. The CDR3 nucleotides read TGTGCCAGCATGGGCTTGGAGGGAGGGCCCGAGGAGACCCAGTACTTC. Protein product: CASMGLEGGPEETQYF.

This rearrangement joins TRBV7-6 to TRBJ2-7; possibly TRBD1 for D (6 bases). V lost 5 bases to trimming and J lost 0 bases, with 11 bases between them. The CDR3 extends over 14 amino acids. Per germline, CDR1 SGHVS and CDR2 FNYEAQ. This CDR3 is CASSRGQSSYEQYF. The CDR3 nucleotides read TGTGCCAGCAGCCGAGGACAGAGCTCCTACGAGCAGTACTTC.

V and J are TRBV6-6 and TRBJ1-5; D call uncertain. In germline, CDR1 is MNHNY, CDR2 SVGAGI (reference sequence). This CDR3 has 13 residues. The V gene lost 4 bases and the J gene lost 0 bases, with 4 bases spanning the gap. For the CDR3, the DNA is TGTGCCAGCAGTTCAGGTAGCAATCAGCCCCAGCATTTT. Protein product: CASSSGSNQPQHF.

V and J are TRBV28 and TRBJ2-7, with D tentatively TRBD2 (5 bases). CDR3 length: 15 residues. Trimming removed 5 bases from V and 1 base from J, with 15 bases in between. CDR1 and CDR2 (germline): MDHEN, SYDVKM. The CDR3 loop reads CASSPRAGSSYEQYF. In DNA form, the CDR3 reads TGTGCCAGCAGTCCACGGGCGGGTTCGTCCTACGAGCAGTACTTC.

This chain links TRBV18 with TRBJ2-7; D uncertain. The V end was cut by 0 bases, the J end by 3 bases, with 15 bases between. The CDR3 is 16 residues long. Per germline, CDR1 KGHSH and CDR2 LQKENI. Here the CDR3 reads CASSPPGNRALYEQYF. The DNA for the CDR3 is TGTGCCAGCTCACCACCGGGAAACCGGGCACTCTACGAGCAGTACTTC. The whole variable domain, remainder taken from reference TRBV18 and TRBJ2-7, is NAGVMQNPRHLVRRRGQEARLRCSPMKGHSHVYWYRQLPEEGLKFMVYLQKENIIDESGMPKERFSAEFPKEGPSILRIQQVVRGDSAAYFCASSPPGNRALYEQYFGPGTRLTVT.

V and J are TRBV19 and TRBJ1-1; D is undetermined. There are 14 residues in the CDR3. The V gene lost 6 bases and the J gene lost 1 base, with 12 bases spanning the gap. In germline, CDR1 is LNHDA, CDR2 SQIVND (reference sequence). CDR3 sequence (DNA): TGTGCCAGTAGACTAGGAACGGCGAACACTGAAGCTTTCTTT. It codes for CASRLGTANTEAFF.

V usage is TRBV18 and J usage is TRBJ1-3; D not certain. CDR1 and CDR2 from the germline V gene are KGHSH and LQKENI. This CDR3 is built from 14 residues. V dropped 6 bases and J dropped 0 bases, with 9 bases sitting between them. CDR3 amino acids: CASSGDSSGNTIYF. The DNA for the CDR3 is TGTGCCAGCTCCGGGGATAGCTCTGGAAACACCATATATTTT.